This T cell receptor (beta chain) was obtained from a study of T cell changes during pregnancy in multiple sclerosis. The J segment lost 6 bases and the V segment lost 6 bases, leaving 6 bases of the junction unmatched. This CDR3 spans 13 amino acids. Germline values: CDR1 SNHLY, CDR2 FYNNEI. A single count supports this clone. Clones were read by immunoSEQ multiplex PCR, and TCRdb kept only the in-frame ones, dropping some. The sample contains under 60,000 clones, approximately 92% of which appear only once. This specimen was CD4+ T cells from peripheral blood mononuclear cells, taken in the third trimester of pregnancy. This sequence was found in a female donor with multiple sclerosis, enrolled in a pregnancy study. V usage is TRBV2 and J usage is TRBJ1-2; 8 positions agree with TRBD1. CDR3 region: CASRDREDHGYTF. The CDR3 nucleotides are TGTGCCAGCAGGGACAGGGAGGATCATGGCTACACCTTC.